This TCR beta chain originates from a study of blood T cells in healthy people across ages. Study-wide results and caveats: Diversity estimated from one million T cells was considered an underestimate.

CDR3 length: 16 amino acids. Germline CDR1 SGHKS, CDR2 YYEKEE (reference sequence). With a J-beta primer mix and a sample-barcoded 5' primer, a second PCR ran roughly 6 to 11 cycles. Sequencing of every sample gave 2.5 million or more CDR3-containing paired-end reads. TCRdb itself ran the 5' RACE reads through MiXCR, one entry per CDR3 protein. Of approximately 2,000,000 distinct CDR3 sequences listed, around 40% are singletons. Details on this clonotype: Its antigen is still unknown.

The chain employs TRBV5-5 and TRBJ2-5, with a possible D match to TRBD1 (6 bases). The tail of the sequence fits TRBJ2-7 better, so the J call may be wrong. Sequencing was carried out using blood. The source is a human donor in good health. The CDR3 region is CASSFSGGRGRNEQYF. DNA of the CDR3: TGTGCCAGCAGCTTCTCAGGAGGCAGGGGAAGGAACGAGCAGTACTTC.